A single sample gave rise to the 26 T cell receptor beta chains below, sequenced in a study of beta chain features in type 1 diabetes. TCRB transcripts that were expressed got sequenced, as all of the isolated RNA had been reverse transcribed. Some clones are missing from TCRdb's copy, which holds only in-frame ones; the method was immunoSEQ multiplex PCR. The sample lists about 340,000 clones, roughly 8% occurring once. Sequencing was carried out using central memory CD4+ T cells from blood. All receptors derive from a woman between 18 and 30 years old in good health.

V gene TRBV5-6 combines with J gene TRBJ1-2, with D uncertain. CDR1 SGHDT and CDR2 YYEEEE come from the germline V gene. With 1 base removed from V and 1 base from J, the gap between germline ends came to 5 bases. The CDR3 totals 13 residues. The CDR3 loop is CASSLSDNYGYTF. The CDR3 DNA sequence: TGTGCCAGCAGCTTGTCAGATAACTATGGCTACACCTTC.

The CDR3 spells CATSRMTGTDTQYF. Written as DNA, the CDR3 is TGTGCCACCAGCCGAATGACAGGCACAGATACGCAGTATTTT. The V gene is TRBV15, the J gene TRBJ2-3, with a tentative D call TRBD1 (5 bases). Germline CDR1 and CDR2: LNHNV and YYDKDF (reference sequence). This CDR3 comprises 14 residues. V was trimmed by 5 bases and J by 1 base, leaving 10 bases between them.

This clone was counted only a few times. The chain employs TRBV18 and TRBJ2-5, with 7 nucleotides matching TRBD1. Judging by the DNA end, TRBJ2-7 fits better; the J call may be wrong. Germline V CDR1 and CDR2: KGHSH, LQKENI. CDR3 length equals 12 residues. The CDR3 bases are TGTGCCAGCTCACGGACAGGCTACGAGCAGTACTTC. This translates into CASSRTGYEQYF.

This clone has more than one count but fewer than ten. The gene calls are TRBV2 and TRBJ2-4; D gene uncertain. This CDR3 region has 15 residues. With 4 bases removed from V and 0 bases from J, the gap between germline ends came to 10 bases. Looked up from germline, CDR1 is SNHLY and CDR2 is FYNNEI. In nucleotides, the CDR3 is TGTGCCAGCAGTGCGTTCGGGTTAGCCAAAAACATTCAGTACTTC. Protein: CASSAFGLAKNIQYF.

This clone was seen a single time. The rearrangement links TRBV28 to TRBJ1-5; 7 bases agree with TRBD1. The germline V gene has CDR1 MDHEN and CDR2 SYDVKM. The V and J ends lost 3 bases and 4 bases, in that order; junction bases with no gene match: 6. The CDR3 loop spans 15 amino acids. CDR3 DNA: TGTGCCAGCAGTTTTGAGGGGGCAGTAAATCAGCCCCAGCATTTT. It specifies CASSFEGAVNQPQHF.

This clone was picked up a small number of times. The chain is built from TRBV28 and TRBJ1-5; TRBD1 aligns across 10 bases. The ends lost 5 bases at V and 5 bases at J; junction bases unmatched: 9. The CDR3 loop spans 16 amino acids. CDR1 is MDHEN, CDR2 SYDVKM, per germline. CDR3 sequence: CASSNRDRGRDQPQHF. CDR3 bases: TGTGCCAGCAGTAACCGGGACAGGGGACGTGATCAGCCCCAGCATTTT.

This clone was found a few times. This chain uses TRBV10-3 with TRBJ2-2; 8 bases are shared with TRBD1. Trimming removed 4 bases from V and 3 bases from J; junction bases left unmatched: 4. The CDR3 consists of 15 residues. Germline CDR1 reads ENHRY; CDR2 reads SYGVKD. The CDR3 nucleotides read TGTGCCATCAGTGCGGACAGGGCGGACACCGGGGAGCTGTTTTTT. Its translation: CAISADRADTGELFF.

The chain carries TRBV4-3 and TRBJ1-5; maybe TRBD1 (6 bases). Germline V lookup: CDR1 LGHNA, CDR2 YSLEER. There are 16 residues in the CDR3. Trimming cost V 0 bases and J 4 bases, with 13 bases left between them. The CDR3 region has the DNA TGCGCCAGCAGCCAAGACGCAGGGAGGGGGAATCAGCCCCAGCATTTT. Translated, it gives CASSQDAGRGNQPQHF.

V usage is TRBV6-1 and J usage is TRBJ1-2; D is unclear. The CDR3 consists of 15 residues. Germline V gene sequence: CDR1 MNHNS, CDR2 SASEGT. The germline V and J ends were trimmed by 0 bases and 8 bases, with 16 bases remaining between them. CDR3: CASSEAPGGIGGYTF. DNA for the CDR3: TGTGCCAGCAGTGAAGCTCCAGGAGGAATAGGGGGCTACACCTTC.

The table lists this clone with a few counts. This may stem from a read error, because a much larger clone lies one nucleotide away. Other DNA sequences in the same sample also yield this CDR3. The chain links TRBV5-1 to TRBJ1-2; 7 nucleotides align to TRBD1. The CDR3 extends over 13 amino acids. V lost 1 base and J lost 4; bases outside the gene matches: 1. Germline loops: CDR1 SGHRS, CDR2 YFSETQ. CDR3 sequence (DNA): TGCGCCAGCAGCTTGACAGGGGCCTATGGCTACACCTTC. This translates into CASSLTGAYGYTF.

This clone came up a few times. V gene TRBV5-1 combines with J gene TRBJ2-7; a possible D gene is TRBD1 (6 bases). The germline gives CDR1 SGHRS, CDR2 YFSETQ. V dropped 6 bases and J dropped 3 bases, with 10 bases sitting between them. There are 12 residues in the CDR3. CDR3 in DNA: TGCGCCAGCACAGACAGGAACTACGAGCAGTACTTC. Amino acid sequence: CASTDRNYEQYF.

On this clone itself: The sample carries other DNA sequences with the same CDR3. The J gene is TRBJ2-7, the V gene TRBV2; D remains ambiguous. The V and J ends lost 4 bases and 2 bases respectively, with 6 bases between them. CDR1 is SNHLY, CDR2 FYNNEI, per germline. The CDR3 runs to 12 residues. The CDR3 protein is CASSVSTYEQYF. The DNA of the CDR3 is TGTGCCAGCAGTGTGAGTACCTACGAGCAGTACTTC.

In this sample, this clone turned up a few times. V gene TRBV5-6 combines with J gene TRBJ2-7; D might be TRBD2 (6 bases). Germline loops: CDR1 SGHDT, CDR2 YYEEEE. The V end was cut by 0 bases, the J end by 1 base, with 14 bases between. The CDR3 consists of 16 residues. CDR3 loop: CASSLGVRGKSYEQYF. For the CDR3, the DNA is TGTGCCAGCAGCTTGGGGGTGCGCGGGAAGTCCTACGAGCAGTACTTC.

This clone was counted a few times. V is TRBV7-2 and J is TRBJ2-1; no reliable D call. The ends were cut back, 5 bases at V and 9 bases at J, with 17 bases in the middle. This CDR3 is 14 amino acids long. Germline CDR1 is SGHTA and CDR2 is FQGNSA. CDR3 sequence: CASSTPLRRLEQFF. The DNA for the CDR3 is TGTGCCAGCAGCACCCCACTTCGTAGGCTTGAGCAGTTCTTC. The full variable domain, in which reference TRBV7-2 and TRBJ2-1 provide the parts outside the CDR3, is GAGVSQSPSNKVTEKGKDVELRCDPISGHTALYWYRQSLGQGLEFLIYFQGNSAPDKSGLPSDRFSAERTGGSVSTLTIQRTQQEDSAVYLCASSTPLRRLEQFFGPGTRLTVL.

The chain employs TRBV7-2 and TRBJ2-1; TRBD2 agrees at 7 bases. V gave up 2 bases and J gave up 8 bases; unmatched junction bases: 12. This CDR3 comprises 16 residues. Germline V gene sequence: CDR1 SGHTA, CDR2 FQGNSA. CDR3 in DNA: TGTGCCAGCAGCTTAACCCCCAGCAGCGGGGTCCATGAGCAGTTCTTC. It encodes CASSLTPSSGVHEQFF.

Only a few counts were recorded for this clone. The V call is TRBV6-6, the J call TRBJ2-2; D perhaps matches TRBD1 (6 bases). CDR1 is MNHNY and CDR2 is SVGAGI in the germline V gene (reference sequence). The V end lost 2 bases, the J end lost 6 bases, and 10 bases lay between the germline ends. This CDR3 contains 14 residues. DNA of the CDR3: TGTGCCAGCAGTTACCACAGGGAGTCCGGGGAGCTGTTTTTT. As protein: CASSYHRESGELFF.

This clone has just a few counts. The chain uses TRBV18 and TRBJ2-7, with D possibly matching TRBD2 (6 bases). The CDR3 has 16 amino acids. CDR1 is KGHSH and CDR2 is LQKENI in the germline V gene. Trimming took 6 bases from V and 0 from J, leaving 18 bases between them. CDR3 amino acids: CASSPQGRRGSYEQYF. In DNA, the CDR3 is TGTGCCAGCTCGCCGCAGGGACGGAGGGGCTCCTACGAGCAGTACTTC.

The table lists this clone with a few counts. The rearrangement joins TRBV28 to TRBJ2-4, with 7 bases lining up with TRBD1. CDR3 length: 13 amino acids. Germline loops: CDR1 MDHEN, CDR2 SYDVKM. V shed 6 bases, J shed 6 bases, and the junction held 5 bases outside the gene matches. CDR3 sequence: CASSSGTANIQYF. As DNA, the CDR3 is TGTGCCAGCAGCTCCGGGACAGCAAACATTCAGTACTTC.

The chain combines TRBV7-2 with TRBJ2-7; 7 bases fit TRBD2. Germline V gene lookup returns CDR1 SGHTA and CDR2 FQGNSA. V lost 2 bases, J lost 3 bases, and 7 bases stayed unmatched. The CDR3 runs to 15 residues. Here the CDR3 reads CASSLSGRSVYEQYF. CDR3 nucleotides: TGTGCCAGCAGCTTATCCGGGAGGTCCGTCTACGAGCAGTACTTC. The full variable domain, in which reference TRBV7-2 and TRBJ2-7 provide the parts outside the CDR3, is GAGVSQSPSNKVTEKGKDVELRCDPISGHTALYWYRQSLGQGLEFLIYFQGNSAPDKSGLPSDRFSAERTGGSVSTLTIQRTQQEDSAVYLCASSLSGRSVYEQYFGPGTRLTVT.

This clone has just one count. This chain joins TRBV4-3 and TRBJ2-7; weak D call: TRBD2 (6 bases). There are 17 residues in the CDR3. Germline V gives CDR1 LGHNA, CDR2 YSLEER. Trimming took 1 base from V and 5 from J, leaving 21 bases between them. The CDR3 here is CASSQVRGSGVGNEQYF. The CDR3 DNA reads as TGCGCCAGCAGCCAAGTCCGAGGGTCGGGAGTAGGGAACGAGCAGTACTTC.

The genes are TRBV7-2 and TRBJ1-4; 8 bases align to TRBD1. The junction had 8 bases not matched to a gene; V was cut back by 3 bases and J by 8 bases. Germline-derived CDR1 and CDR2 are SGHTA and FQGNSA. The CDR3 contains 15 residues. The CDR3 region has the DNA TGTGCCAGCAGCTTTCAGGGGGCCTCAACAGAAAAACTGTTTTTT. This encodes CASSFQGASTEKLFF.

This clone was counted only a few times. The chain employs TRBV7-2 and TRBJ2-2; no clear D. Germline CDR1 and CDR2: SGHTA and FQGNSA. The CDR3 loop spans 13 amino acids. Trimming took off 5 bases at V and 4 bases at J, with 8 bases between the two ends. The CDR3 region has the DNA TGTGCCAGCAGCCCATTGTTCACCGGGGAGCTGTTTTTT. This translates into CASSPLFTGELFF.

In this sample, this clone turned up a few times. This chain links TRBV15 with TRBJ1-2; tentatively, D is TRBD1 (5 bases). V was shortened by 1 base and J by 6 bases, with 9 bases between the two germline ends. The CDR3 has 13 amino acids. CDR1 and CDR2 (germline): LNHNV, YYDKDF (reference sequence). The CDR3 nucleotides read TGTGCCACCAGCAGAGGATGGGGGGATGGCTACACCTTC. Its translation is CATSRGWGDGYTF.

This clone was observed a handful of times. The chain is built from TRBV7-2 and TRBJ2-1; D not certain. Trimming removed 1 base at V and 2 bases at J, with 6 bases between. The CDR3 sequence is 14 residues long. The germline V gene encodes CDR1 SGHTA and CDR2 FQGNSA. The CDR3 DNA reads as TGTGCCAGCAGCTTAGAGACTGCCTACAATGAGCAGTTCTTC. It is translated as CASSLETAYNEQFF.

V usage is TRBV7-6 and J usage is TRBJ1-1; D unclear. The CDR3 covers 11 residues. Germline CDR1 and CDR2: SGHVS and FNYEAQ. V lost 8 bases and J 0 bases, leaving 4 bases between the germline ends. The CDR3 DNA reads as TGTGCCAGCGGGTTGAACACTGAAGCTTTCTTT. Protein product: CASGLNTEAFF.

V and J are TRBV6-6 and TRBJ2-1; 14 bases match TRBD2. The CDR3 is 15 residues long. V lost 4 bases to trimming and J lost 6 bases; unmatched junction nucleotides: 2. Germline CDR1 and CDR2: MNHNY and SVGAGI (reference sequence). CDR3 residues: CASSSGTSGSNEQFF. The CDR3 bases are TGTGCCAGCAGTTCTGGGACTAGCGGGAGCAATGAGCAGTTCTTC.